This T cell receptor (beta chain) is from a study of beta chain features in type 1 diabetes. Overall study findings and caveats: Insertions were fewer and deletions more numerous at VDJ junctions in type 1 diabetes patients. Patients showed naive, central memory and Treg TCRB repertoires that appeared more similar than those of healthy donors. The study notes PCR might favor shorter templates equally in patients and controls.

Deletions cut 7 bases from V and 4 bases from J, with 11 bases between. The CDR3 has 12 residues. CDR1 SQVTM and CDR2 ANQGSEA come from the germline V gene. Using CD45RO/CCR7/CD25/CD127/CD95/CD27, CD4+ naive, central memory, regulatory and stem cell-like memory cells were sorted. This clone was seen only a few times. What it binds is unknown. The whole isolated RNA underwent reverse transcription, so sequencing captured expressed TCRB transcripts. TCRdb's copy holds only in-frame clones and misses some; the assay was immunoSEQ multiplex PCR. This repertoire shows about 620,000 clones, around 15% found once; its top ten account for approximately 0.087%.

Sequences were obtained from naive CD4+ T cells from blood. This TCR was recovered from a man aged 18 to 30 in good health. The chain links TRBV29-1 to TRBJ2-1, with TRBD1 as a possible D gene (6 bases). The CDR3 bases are TGCAGCGCCATGACAGGTTACAATGAGCAGTTCTTC. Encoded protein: CSAMTGYNEQFF.